This T cell receptor (beta chain) was observed in a study of OX40 agonist ivuxolimab in advanced cancers. General study findings and limits: CD4+ and CD8+ T cells in blood underwent clonal expansion by week 6 at 0.1 to 3.0 mg/kg. The study found among the lowest clonal expansion in partial responders at 0.1-3.0 mg/kg.

The method was immunoSEQ multiplex PCR; TCRdb's version includes in-frame clones alone and lacks a portion of them. The data hold about 50,000 clones, with about 91% observed a single time. Of note for this clone: Antigen: not known.

The receptor was isolated from an adult with an advanced solid tumor such as melanoma, head and neck, liver or kidney cancer. The material sequenced was CD4+ or CD8+ T cells sorted from blood, taken in a trial of the OX40 agonist ivuxolimab.

As DNA, the CDR3 is TGTGCCAGCAGTCGGTGGGGCTACACCTTC. Residues: CASSRWGYTF. This chain links TRBV7-9 with TRBJ1-2; unclear D gene. V shed 6 bases and J shed 8 bases, with 7 bases lying between them. This CDR3 comprises 10 residues. From germline, CDR1 is SEHNR and CDR2 FQNEAQ (reference sequence). Supplemented by reference TRBV7-9 and TRBJ1-2, the full variable domain reads DTGVSQNPRHKITKRGQNVTFRCDPISEHNRLYWYRQTLGQGPEFLTYFQNEAQLEKSRLLSDRFSAERPKGSFSTLEIQRTEQGDSAMYLCASSRWGYTFGSGTRLTVV.